This TCR beta chain appears in the sequencing data of a study of OX40 agonist ivuxolimab in advanced cancers. About the study: At 0.01 to 10 mg/kg, ivuxolimab was administered intravenously to patients every 2 weeks.

Profiled with immunoSEQ multiplex PCR; TCRdb holds only in-frame clones, not every one. The sample yields tens of thousands of clones, 90% seen once. The specimen was CD4+ or CD8+ T cells sorted from blood, collected in a trial of the OX40 agonist ivuxolimab. This receptor was identified in an adult with an advanced solid tumor such as melanoma, head and neck, liver or kidney cancer.

For the CDR3, the DNA is TGTGCCAGCAGCTTAGCCGGGTTCCTGGGCGGGGAGCTGTTTTTT. Translating it yields CASSLAGFLGGELFF. The J gene is TRBJ2-2, the V gene TRBV7-9; D remains unclear. V was pared by 0 bases and J by 7 bases, with 12 bases between. Germline V gives CDR1 SEHNR, CDR2 FQNEAQ (reference sequence). The CDR3 length is 15 residues.